This TCR beta chain was retrieved from a study of blood T cell repertoires in COVID-19. Study-level information: Samples taken during acute and convalescent COVID-19 were collected in the United States, Italy and Spain. PBMCs, B-cell-depleted T cells, or T cells were the source of the cDNA or gDNA that made up the material.

The table came from immunoSEQ multiplex PCR; TCRdb's copy has only in-frame clones and leaves some out. The sample records some 150,000 clones, around 89% being singletons. Which cohort a participant joined came from the clinical history participants gave. Either two negative PCRs, clearance, or symptom resolution qualified Cohort 3 donors as recovered. Germline trimming cut 1 base from V and 1 base from J; bases unmatched to any gene: 5. The CDR3 consists of 17 residues. Germline V gene lookup returns CDR1 MGHDK and CDR2 SYGVNS. This chain uses TRBV25-1 with TRBJ2-3; 10 bases are shared with TRBD2. Sequencing was performed on PBMCs or T cells enriched from blood (not recorded which). The sequence came from a woman between 18 and 29 years old who had recovered from COVID-19. As DNA, the CDR3 is TGTGCCAGCAGTGAATCCTCAAGCGGGGGGGGCACAGATACGCAGTATTTT. This sequence encodes CASSESSSGGGTDTQYF.